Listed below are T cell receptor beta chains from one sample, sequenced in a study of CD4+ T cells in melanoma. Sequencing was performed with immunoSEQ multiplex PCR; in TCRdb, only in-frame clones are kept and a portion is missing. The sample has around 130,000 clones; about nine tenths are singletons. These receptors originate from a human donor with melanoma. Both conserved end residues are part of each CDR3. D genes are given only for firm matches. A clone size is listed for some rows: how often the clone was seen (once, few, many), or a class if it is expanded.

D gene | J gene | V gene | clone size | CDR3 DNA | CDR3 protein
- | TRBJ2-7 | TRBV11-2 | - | TGTGCCAGCAGCACGCCGACAGGCCTATACGAGCAGTACTTC | CASSTPTGLYEQYF
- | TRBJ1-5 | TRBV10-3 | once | TGTGCCATCAGTTCAGGCCCGAGCAATCAGCCCCAGCATTTT | CAISSGPSNQPQHF
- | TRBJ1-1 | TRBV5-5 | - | TGTGCCACCTTGCGGGGGCAGGGACACACTGAAGCTTTCTTT | CATLRGQGHTEAFF
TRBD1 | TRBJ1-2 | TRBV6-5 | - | TGTGCCAGCTACAGGGGGCGCAACTATGGCTACACCTTC | CASYRGRNYGYTF
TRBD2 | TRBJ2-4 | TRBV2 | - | TGTGCCAGCAGTGTTCTAGCGGGTTCTGTAAACATTCAGTACTTC | CASSVLAGSVNIQYF
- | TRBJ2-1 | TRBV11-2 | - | TGTGCCAGCAGCTTAGTAAAGGCGTACAATGAGCAGTTCTTC | CASSLVKAYNEQFF
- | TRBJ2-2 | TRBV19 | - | TGTGCCAGTAGTCTACAAGTTTTCCCCAAGGCCGGGGAGCTGTTTTTT | CASSLQVFPKAGELFF
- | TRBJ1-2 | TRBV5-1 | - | TGCGCCAGCAGACTGGACAATAACTATGGCTACACCTTC | CASRLDNNYGYTF
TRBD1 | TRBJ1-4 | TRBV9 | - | TGTGCCAGCAGCGTTACAGGGGGGGAAAAACTGTTTTTT | CASSVTGGEKLFF
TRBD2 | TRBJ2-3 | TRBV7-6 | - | TGTGCCAGCAGCTTAGCGGGGGGGACAGATACGCAGTATTTT | CASSLAGGTDTQYF
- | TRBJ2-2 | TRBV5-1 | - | TGCGCCAGCAGCGTAGGGCCCGGCGGGGAGCTGTTTTTT | CASSVGPGGELFF
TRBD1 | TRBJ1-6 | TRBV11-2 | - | TGTGCCAGCAGACATGGACAGGTTTATAATTCACCCCTCCACTTT | CASRHGQVYNSPLHF
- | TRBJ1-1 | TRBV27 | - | TGTGCCAGCATCGGACAGATGAACACTGAAGCTTTCTTT | CASIGQMNTEAFF
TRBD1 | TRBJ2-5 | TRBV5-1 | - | TGCGCCAGCAGGGACAGGGCTGGGGAGACCCAGTACTTC | CASRDRAGETQYF
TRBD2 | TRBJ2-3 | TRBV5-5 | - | TGTGCCAGCAGCTTAAGACCTAGCGGGGGATCTAGCACAGATACGCAGTATTTT | CASSLRPSGGSSTDTQYF
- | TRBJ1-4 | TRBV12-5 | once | TGTGCTAGTGGTTTGTGGGGACCGCCTAATGAAAAACTGTTTTTT | CASGLWGPPNEKLFF
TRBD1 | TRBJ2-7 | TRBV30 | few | TGTGCCTACGTCAGGGACAGGGGCGTCGAGCAGTACTTC | CAYVRDRGVEQYF
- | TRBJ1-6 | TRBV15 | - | TGTGCCACCAGCAGAGGATTGGGGTCCTATAATTCACCCCTCCACTTT | CATSRGLGSYNSPLHF